This T cell receptor beta chain was captured by sequencing in a study of T cell repertoires in cytomegalovirus infection. The wider study: It was the public TCR beta signatures that indicated both CMV infection and matching HLA type. General observations from the study: Cumulative frequency (of public TCR beta family members) identified carriers of CMV plus the relevant HLA. Ex vivo, HLA-C-restricted CMV-specific TCR beta clonotypes prevailed over the rest of the response.

On this clonotype: Its cognate antigen is unknown.

This CDR3 is 12 amino acids long. V was clipped by 5 bases and J by 6 bases, with 8 bases between them. CDR1 and CDR2 from the germline V gene are MNHEY and SMNVEV (reference sequence). One entry per CDR3 protein results from TCRdb running MiXCR on the reads. The table includes fewer than 850,000 distinct CDR3 sequences, almost 30% detected once. The clonotype comes from a human donor in good health (CMV status not recorded). Some clones in this sample may be carry-over from other donors' samples. The sample here was cultured CD8+ T cells from PBMCs, taken from culture after CMV antigen stimulation. V and J are TRBV27 and TRBJ2-4, with D possibly being TRBD1 (6 bases). CDR3 in DNA: TGTGCCAGCAGTACAGGGTCAAACATTCAGTACTTC. This sequence encodes CASSTGSNIQYF.